The entry below describes one T cell receptor beta chain. This clone was recorded once. Its antigen target is currently unknown. Per-nucleotide qualities are absent, and no much larger clonotype sits a single base away. The trim is 3 bases for V and 0 bases for J, with a gap of 6 bases between the germline ends. The CDR3 has 13 amino acids, counting the end cysteine and phenylalanine. Only the CDR3 DNA stays, 39 bases, in frame from base 1. The CDR1 and CDR2 encoded by the germline V gene are MDHEN and SYDVKM. The sample comes from a study of shared clonotypes between healthy human individuals (TCRdb year 2020). Regarding the study in general: The cohort included three men and two women between 18 and 49 years of age. Leukapheresis yielded between about 0.85 and 9 billion PBMCs per donor. The study deeply sequenced blood TCR repertoires of about 5 healthy adults to estimate repertoire size and the extent of clonotype sharing between individuals. Different laboratories and diverse techniques were used to prepare libraries and sequence TCR repertoires, to increase sequencing depth and limit assay-specific biases. For each donor, three plates each were used for CD4 naive and CD4 memory, two plates were used for CD8 naive, and one plate was used for CD8 memory.

Using the deep immunoSEQ assay, multiplex PCR amplified TCR CDR3 regions from genomic DNA. Extracted genomic DNA from each cell subset was spread evenly across all wells of several immunoSEQ 96-well plates, with each plate serving as a replicate. For sorted subsets, each replicate PCR was loaded with about 0.2 ug genomic DNA, equivalent to 25,000 to 35,000 T cell genomes. Purified libraries were quantified with a Qubit 3.0 fluorometer, sized on a Bioanalyzer 2100, and re-quantified with the KAPA Library Quantification kit. Every immunoSEQ 96-well plate was sequenced on a dedicated single-read 150-cycle Illumina NextSeq 550 flow cell. Regarding the original processing steps: Because the immunoSEQ output included only junctional sequences and no quality scores, the filtering could not be the same as the filtering used for full-length reads. To assign V/J genes and CDR3, sequences were annotated using PyIR, a Python wrapper for IgBLAST v1.9, with IMGT germline references. Any read was removed if the V/J assignment was weak (E-value above 1e-6), the CDR3 was missing, or the read contained stop codons, out-of-frame junctions, or ambiguous translated residues. V3J clonotypes were defined as sequences sharing the same inferred V gene, J gene, and CDR3 amino acid sequence. Percentage overlap between repertoires was calculated by dividing the number of shared unique clonotypes by the size of the smaller repertoire. RTK rarefaction, the Chao1 estimator, and Recon v2.1 estimates of unobserved clonotypes were used to assess repertoire richness. OLGA was used to compute generation probabilities for all TCRbeta clonotypes that the gDNA method yielded from a handful of donors. TCRdb provides this immuneACCESS table in a form limited to in-frame rearrangements. Some clones are lacking; in checked studies, under half of them reflect an unresolved V gene, and why the rest are absent is not known. The V and J calls and clone size are taken from that table; D and trimming were inferred from the DNA. Recorded for this sample are 950,000 to 1,200,000 clones; 60% to 85% of them occurred a single time. The ten largest clones add up to 0.85% to 1% of the sample.

Healthy HIV-negative adults with no recently reported acute infections or vaccinations were included as donors. Every donor was a Caucasian adult residing in Nashville, Tennessee, USA. CD4+ T cells were enriched by magnetic negative selection; naive cells were then positively selected on CD45RA, and the negative fraction formed the memory subset. After blood collection by leukapheresis, PBMCs were isolated using Ficoll-Histopaque density gradient centrifugation and then cryopreserved in the vapor phase of liquid nitrogen. Analytical flow cytometry was used to check the purity and quantity of each magnetically sorted T cell population. Each sorted fraction had its genomic DNA isolated and then quantified by UV absorbance on a Nanodrop 2000c. Study-wide findings and limitations: Sampling was limited to blood, and TCR repertoires in tissue likely differ from TCR repertoires in blood. Incomplete sequencing was indicated by rarefaction of sorted-subset datasets, despite the large sequencing depth. Higher generation probabilities were observed for clonotypes shared by all four sorted-subset donors than for non-shared clonotypes. When a handful of donors were compared, the shared fraction of clonotypes was about 5.2% for naive CD4, more than 3% for naive CD8, 2% to 2.5% for memory CD4, and 0.35% to 0.4% for memory CD8. The small number of donors limited the genetic and exposure-history diversity represented. Naive subsets generally had larger estimated clonotype richness than memory subsets. Based on pairwise subsampling, the degree of clonotype sharing among donors was expected to be affected by sequencing depth.

The material sequenced was memory CD4+ T cells from PBMCs. Reading the label with the study, this specimen's cell subset or site is: CD45RA-negative fraction. The chain was built from TRBV28 and TRBJ2-7; no D segment can be confidently identified. The clonotype comes from a man younger than 35 in good health. Some clones in this sample may be carry-over from other donors' samples. This receptor has the CDR3 CASSFAPSYEQYF. The sequenced DNA: TGTGCCAGCAGTTTCGCCCCCTCCTACGAGCAGTACTTC.